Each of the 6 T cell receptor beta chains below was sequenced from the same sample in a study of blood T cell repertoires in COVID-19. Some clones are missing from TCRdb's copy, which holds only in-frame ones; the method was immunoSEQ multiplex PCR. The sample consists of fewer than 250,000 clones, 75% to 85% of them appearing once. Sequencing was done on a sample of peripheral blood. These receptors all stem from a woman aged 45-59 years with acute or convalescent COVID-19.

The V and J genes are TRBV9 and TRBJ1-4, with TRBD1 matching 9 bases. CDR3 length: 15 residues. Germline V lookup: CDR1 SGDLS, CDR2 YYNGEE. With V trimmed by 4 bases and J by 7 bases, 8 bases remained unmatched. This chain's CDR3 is CASSPAGQGIEKLFF. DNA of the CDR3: TGTGCCAGCAGCCCGGCGGGACAGGGAATTGAAAAACTGTTTTTT.

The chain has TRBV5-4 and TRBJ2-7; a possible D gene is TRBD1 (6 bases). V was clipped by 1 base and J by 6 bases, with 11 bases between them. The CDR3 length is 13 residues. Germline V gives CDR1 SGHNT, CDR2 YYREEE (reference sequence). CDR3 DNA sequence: TGTGCCAGCAGCTTGTCTGGGGGCGCCGAGCAGTACTTC. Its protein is CASSLSGGAEQYF.

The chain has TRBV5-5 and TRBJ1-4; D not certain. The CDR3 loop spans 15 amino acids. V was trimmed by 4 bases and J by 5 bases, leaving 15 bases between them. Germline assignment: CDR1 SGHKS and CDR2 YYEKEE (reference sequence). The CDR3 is CASSPHTARNEKLFF. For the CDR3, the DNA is TGTGCCAGCAGCCCCCACACCGCCCGAAATGAAAAACTGTTTTTT.

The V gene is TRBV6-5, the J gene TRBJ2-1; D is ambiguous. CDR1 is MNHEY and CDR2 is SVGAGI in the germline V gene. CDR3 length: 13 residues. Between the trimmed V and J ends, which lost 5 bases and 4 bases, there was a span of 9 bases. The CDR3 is CASSPTSYNEQFF. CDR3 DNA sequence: TGTGCCAGCAGTCCAACCAGTTACAATGAGCAGTTCTTC.

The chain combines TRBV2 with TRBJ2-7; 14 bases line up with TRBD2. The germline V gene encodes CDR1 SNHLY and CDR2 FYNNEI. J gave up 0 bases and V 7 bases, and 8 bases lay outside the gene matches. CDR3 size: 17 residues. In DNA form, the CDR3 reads TGTGCCAGCACCGGACTAGCGGGAGGTCGGGGCTCCTACGAGCAGTACTTC. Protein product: CASTGLAGGRGSYEQYF.

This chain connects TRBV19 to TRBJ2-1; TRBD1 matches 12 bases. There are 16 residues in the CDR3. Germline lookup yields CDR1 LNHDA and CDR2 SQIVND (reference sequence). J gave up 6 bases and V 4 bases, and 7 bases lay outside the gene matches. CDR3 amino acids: CASSSRDRGLGNEQFF. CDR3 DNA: TGTGCCAGTAGTAGCCGGGACAGGGGGCTGGGCAATGAGCAGTTCTTC.